This TCR beta chain derives from a study of shared clonotypes between healthy human individuals. Comments on this clone: What it binds is unknown.

Broader study findings: Larger estimated richness was generally recorded for naive subsets relative to memory subsets.

Assay: immunoSEQ multiplex PCR; the TCRdb copy retains only in-frame clones and omits some. Of over 2 million clones detected, approximately 90% appear once; the ten largest clones hold 0.37%. The V gene's germline CDR1 is MNHEY and CDR2 SMNVEV (reference sequence). Trimming took 7 bases from V and 0 from J; bases not matched to a gene: 13. CDR3 size: 17 residues. The source material was naive CD4+ T cells from PBMCs. This sample's subset: CD45RA+ positively selected. This TCR was recovered from a man between 18 and 29 years old in good health. Some clones in this sample may be carry-over from other donors' samples. This rearrangement joins TRBV27 to TRBJ2-7, with 9 bases identical to TRBD2. The CDR3 loop reads CASTPRGPSGNSYEQYF. In nucleotides, the CDR3 is TGTGCCAGCACCCCCAGAGGTCCTAGCGGGAACTCCTACGAGCAGTACTTC.